This paragraph reports one T cell receptor beta chain. The data originate from a study of blood T cell repertoires in COVID-19. For the study at large: Samples taken during acute and convalescent COVID-19 were collected in the United States, Italy and Spain. Sources were T cells, B-cell-depleted T cells, or PBMCs; the material itself was cDNA or gDNA.

This CDR3 region has 15 residues. Germline lookup yields CDR1 SGHNT and CDR2 YYREEE (reference sequence). The V gene lost 4 bases and the J gene lost 2 bases, with 13 bases spanning the gap. Authors' analysis steps: Estimated nucleated cell counts came from reference gene primer amplification. Data came from immunoSEQ multiplex PCR; TCRdb stores just in-frame clones and leaves some out. V and J calls and clone size are as listed in that table; D and trimming were resolved from the DNA. The table includes fewer than 200,000 clones, nearly 80% detected once. Material: peripheral blood. The receptor comes from a woman between 70 and 85 years old with acute or convalescent COVID-19. The rearrangement uses TRBV5-4 and TRBJ2-1; the D gene is possibly TRBD2 (5 bases). The CDR3 DNA is TGTGCCAGCAGCACATCCCCGGGAACCTACAATGAGCAGTTCTTC. It encodes CASSTSPGTYNEQFF.